The rows below give T cell receptor beta chains drawn from one sample of a study of T-cell memory formation after mild COVID-19. Using its own MiXCR run on the 5' RACE reads, TCRdb lists one record per CDR3 protein. The table shows about half a million distinct CDR3 sequences, with about 18% occurring only once. Sequenced input: PBMCs or a T cell subset sorted from them (not recorded which). The receptors here all came from an adult woman who had mild COVID-19 (a few samples of this study predate the infection). Cell type and time point are not known. Each CDR3 is given with its conserved first and last residue. A D gene is named only where the DNA matches it firmly. Some rows have no size entry. The others give once, few or many, or a class for an expanded clone.

J: TRBJ2-7; V: TRBV20-1; length: 15; D: TRBD1; size: -; DNA: TGCAGTGCTAAACCCCGAGGGACAGGGGGCTACGAGCAGTACTTC; CDR3: CSAKPRGTGGYEQYF
J: TRBJ2-5; V: TRBV29-1; length: 13; D: -; size: -; DNA: TGCAGCGTTGAAGGGGGAGCAACAGGGACCCAGTACTTC; CDR3: CSVEGGATGTQYF
J: TRBJ1-2; V: TRBV11-2; length: 14; D: -; size: -; DNA: TGTGCCAGCAGCAAGGGGACTACACTCTATGGCTACACCTTC; CDR3: CASSKGTTLYGYTF
J: TRBJ1-1; V: TRBV5-6; length: 14; D: -; size: many; DNA: TGCGCCAGCAGCCTCGCCGGGCCGAACACTGAAGCTTTCTTT; CDR3: CASSLAGPNTEAFF
J: TRBJ2-7; V: TRBV5-6; length: 15; D: TRBD1; size: once; DNA: TGTGCCAGCAGCCCACACCGGGACAGGGGATACGAGCAGTACTTC; CDR3: CASSPHRDRGYEQYF
J: TRBJ2-1; V: TRBV20-1; length: 11; D: TRBD2; size: few; DNA: TGCAGTGCCCCAAACCAGCGGGACCAGTTCTTC; CDR3: CSAPNQRDQFF
J: TRBJ2-7; V: TRBV12-3/TRBV12-4; length: 14; D: -; size: few; DNA: TGTGCCAGCAGTTTTCGGGACGGCTCCTACGAGCAGTACTTC; CDR3: CASSFRDGSYEQYF
J: TRBJ1-4; V: TRBV12-3/TRBV12-4; length: 16; D: -; size: -; DNA: TGTGCCAGCAGTTTAAGTCTCGGGCCAACTAATGAAAAACTGTTTTTT; CDR3: CASSLSLGPTNEKLFF
J: TRBJ2-7; V: TRBV28; length: 14; D: -; size: -; DNA: TGTGCCAGCAGTTTTTCCCTTCTTAGGGGCGAGCAGTACTTC; CDR3: CASSFSLLRGEQYF
J: TRBJ2-1; V: TRBV10-1; length: 14; D: TRBD2; size: -; DNA: TGCGCCAGCAGTGGAGGTAGCGGGGACAATGAGCAGTTCTTC; CDR3: CASSGGSGDNEQFF
J: TRBJ1-4; V: TRBV18; length: 14; D: -; size: -; DNA: TGTGCCAGCTCTCTCGGGACGCTTAATGAAAAACTGTTTTTT; CDR3: CASSLGTLNEKLFF
J: TRBJ2-1; V: TRBV12-3/TRBV12-4; length: 15; D: TRBD2; size: many; DNA: TGTGCCAGCACCTTGACTAGCGGCTCCTACAATGAGCAGTTCTTC; CDR3: CASTLTSGSYNEQFF
J: TRBJ2-3; V: TRBV12-3/TRBV12-4; length: 17; D: TRBD1; size: few; DNA: TGTGCCAGCAGCAAACTCAGGACAGGGGCTAGCACAGATACGCAGTATTTT; CDR3: CASSKLRTGASTDTQYF
J: TRBJ2-7; V: TRBV12-3/TRBV12-4; length: 16; D: TRBD1; size: -; DNA: TGTGCCAGCAGTGTCGGAACCGGGACAGGATCCTACGAGCAGTACTTC; CDR3: CASSVGTGTGSYEQYF
J: TRBJ1-2; V: TRBV9; length: 15; D: TRBD1; size: -; DNA: TGTGCCAGCAGCGCTGGGACAGCTCGGAGCTATGGCTACACCTTC; CDR3: CASSAGTARSYGYTF
J: TRBJ2-5; V: TRBV9; length: 14; D: -; size: -; DNA: TGTGCCAGCAGCGTAGCAGGGAGAAGAGAGACCCAGTACTTC; CDR3: CASSVAGRRETQYF
J: TRBJ2-1; V: TRBV2; length: 15; D: -; size: many; DNA: TGTGCCAGCAGAGACGGGGAACCCTCCTACAATGAGCAGTTCTTC; CDR3: CASRDGEPSYNEQFF
J: TRBJ1-5; V: TRBV24-1; length: 15; D: -; size: -; DNA: TGTGCCACCAGTGACCCAGGGACTGGCGATCAGCCCCAGCATTTT; CDR3: CATSDPGTGDQPQHF
J: TRBJ2-3; V: TRBV4-2; length: 16; D: -; size: many; DNA: TGTGCCAGCAGCCAAGATAGGGCAAGGGGGGCAGATACGCAGTATTTT; CDR3: CASSQDRARGADTQYF
J: TRBJ1-5; V: TRBV7-8; length: 16; D: TRBD1; size: many; DNA: TGTGCCAGCAGCTTAGGGAACAGGGGATTGAATCAGCCCCAGCATTTT; CDR3: CASSLGNRGLNQPQHF
J: TRBJ2-2; V: TRBV7-9; length: 14; D: TRBD1; size: few; DNA: TGTGCCAGCAGCTCGTCCCGGGACAGCGGGGAGCTGTTTTTT; CDR3: CASSSSRDSGELFF
J: TRBJ2-7; V: TRBV3-1; length: 15; D: -; size: -; DNA: TGTGCCAGCAGCCTTCCCGGACGGGGCTACTACGAGCAGTACTTC; CDR3: CASSLPGRGYYEQYF
J: TRBJ2-7; V: TRBV12-3/TRBV12-4; length: 13; D: -; size: few; DNA: TGTGCCAGCAGTTTTTCCCAGGAAATGGAGCAGTACTTC; CDR3: CASSFSQEMEQYF
J: TRBJ2-6; V: TRBV19; length: 15; D: -; size: few; DNA: TGTGCCAGTACCGTACAGGGCCCTGGGGCCAACGTCCTGACTTTC; CDR3: CASTVQGPGANVLTF
J: TRBJ2-1; V: TRBV6-2/TRBV6-3; length: 17; D: -; size: few; DNA: TGTGCCAGCAGTTACTCGAGCACTAGCAAAACCTACAATGAGCAGTTCTTC; CDR3: CASSYSSTSKTYNEQFF
J: TRBJ1-1; V: TRBV12-3/TRBV12-4; length: 14; D: -; size: few; DNA: TGTGCCAGCAGTTTATGGGTGATGAACACTGAAGCTTTCTTT; CDR3: CASSLWVMNTEAFF
J: TRBJ2-3; V: TRBV12-3/TRBV12-4; length: 14; D: TRBD2; size: -; DNA: TGTGCCAGTAGGAGCGGGAGGGCCGGGGATACGCAGTATTTT; CDR3: CASRSGRAGDTQYF
J: TRBJ2-1; V: TRBV29-1; length: 12; D: TRBD1; size: many; DNA: TGCAGCGCCCGTTCGACAGGGTATGAGCAGTTCTTC; CDR3: CSARSTGYEQFF
J: TRBJ2-4; V: TRBV12-3/TRBV12-4; length: 13; D: -; size: -; DNA: TGTGCCAGCAGTTTTTCGGGGAAAGGAATTATGTGCTTC; CDR3: CASSFSGKGIMCF
J: TRBJ2-7; V: TRBV19; length: 14; D: TRBD1; size: -; DNA: TGTGCCAGTAGGTGGGGACAGGGTGCCTACGAGCAGTACTTC; CDR3: CASRWGQGAYEQYF
J: TRBJ2-7; V: TRBV6-5; length: 15; D: TRBD1; size: few; DNA: TGTGCCAGCAGTTACTCGCAGGGGGCGGGTTACGAGCAGTACTTC; CDR3: CASSYSQGAGYEQYF
J: TRBJ1-2; V: TRBV12-3/TRBV12-4; length: 15; D: -; size: -; DNA: TGTGCCAGCTCAAGGGAAAAGGGGTTTGCGGATGGCTACACCTTC; CDR3: CASSREKGFADGYTF
J: TRBJ2-7; V: TRBV6-1; length: 14; D: -; size: few; DNA: TGTGCCAGCAGTGGAGTGGGGCAGGGAGCCGAGCAGTACTTC; CDR3: CASSGVGQGAEQYF
J: TRBJ2-7; V: TRBV4-2; length: 19; D: TRBD2; size: few; DNA: TGTGCCAGCAGCCAAGATTTGGGGGACAGCAGCGGGAGGGCCGGCGAGCAGTACTTC; CDR3: CASSQDLGDSSGRAGEQYF
J: TRBJ2-3; V: TRBV5-1; length: 16; D: TRBD2; size: few; DNA: TGCGCCAGCAGCTTGGCCAGCGGGGTCAACACAGATACGCAGTATTTT; CDR3: CASSLASGVNTDTQYF
J: TRBJ2-6; V: TRBV4-2; length: 17; D: TRBD1; size: few; DNA: TGTGCCAGCAGCCGAGGACAGGACCTCTCTGGGGCCAACGTCCTGACTTTC; CDR3: CASSRGQDLSGANVLTF
J: TRBJ2-7; V: TRBV25-1; length: 18; D: TRBD1; size: many; DNA: TGTGCCAGCAGTGACGAGGTTGGCGGACAGGGAGGCTCCTACGAGCAGTACTTC; CDR3: CASSDEVGGQGGSYEQYF
J: TRBJ1-1; V: TRBV18; length: 12; D: -; size: many; DNA: TGTGCCAGCTCACGGGGCGGCGGGGAAGCTTTCTTT; CDR3: CASSRGGGEAFF
J: TRBJ1-6; V: TRBV15; length: 16; D: -; size: -; DNA: TGTGCCACCAGCGTGGGAGGGGCAGGGGTTAATTCACCCCTCCACTTT; CDR3: CATSVGGAGVNSPLHF
J: TRBJ2-2; V: TRBV24-1; length: 16; D: TRBD1; size: few; DNA: TGTGCCACCAGTGATTCACGGACAGGGTTCAACGGGGAGCTGTTTTTT; CDR3: CATSDSRTGFNGELFF
J: TRBJ1-1; V: TRBV5-1; length: 15; D: -; size: -; DNA: TGCGCCAGCAGCTTGGGGGAGGTTTCGGGCACTGAAGCTTTCTTT; CDR3: CASSLGEVSGTEAFF
J: TRBJ1-2; V: TRBV12-3/TRBV12-4; length: 13; D: -; size: -; DNA: TGTGCCAGCAGCCCTTACAGGGAATCTGGCTACACCTTC; CDR3: CASSPYRESGYTF
J: TRBJ2-3; V: TRBV11-2; length: 15; D: TRBD1; size: -; DNA: TGTGCCAGCAGCCCTGGGACAGGGGGCGTAGATACGCAGTATTTT; CDR3: CASSPGTGGVDTQYF
J: TRBJ2-1; V: TRBV27; length: 14; D: -; size: few; DNA: TGTGCCAGCAGTGATGTGGGGGGTGTGAATGAGCAGTTCTTC; CDR3: CASSDVGGVNEQFF
J: TRBJ2-3; V: TRBV7-2; length: 13; D: -; size: many; DNA: TGTGCCAGCAGCTTAGAGGCGATCCATACGCAGTATTTT; CDR3: CASSLEAIHTQYF
J: TRBJ2-7; V: TRBV14; length: 15; D: TRBD1; size: -; DNA: TGTGCCAGCAGACAAGAGGGGACAGGGATCAACGAGCAGTACTTC; CDR3: CASRQEGTGINEQYF
J: TRBJ1-2; V: TRBV7-2; length: 11; D: -; size: many; DNA: TGTGCCAGCAGCTCCCGCTATGGCTACACCTTC; CDR3: CASSSRYGYTF
J: TRBJ2-1; V: TRBV12-3/TRBV12-4; length: 13; D: -; size: few; DNA: TGTGCCAGCAGTTCCGAGACTAGTTATGAGCAGTTCTTC; CDR3: CASSSETSYEQFF
J: TRBJ1-1; V: TRBV5-1; length: 12; D: -; size: -; DNA: TGCGCCAGCAAGCGGGGAGGCACTGAAGCTTTCTTT; CDR3: CASKRGGTEAFF
J: TRBJ2-5; V: TRBV5-1; length: 14; D: -; size: few; DNA: TGCGCCAGCAGCTTGTTATCAGGGACTGAGACCCAGTACTTC; CDR3: CASSLLSGTETQYF
J: TRBJ2-7; V: TRBV29-1; length: 12; D: -; size: -; DNA: TGCAGCGTTGAAGATTGGGAGAACGAGCAGTACTTC; CDR3: CSVEDWENEQYF
J: TRBJ2-1; V: TRBV10-3; length: 11; D: -; size: -; DNA: TGTGCCATCAGTCGGGACTCGCTTCAGTTCTTC; CDR3: CAISRDSLQFF